The sequence of this T cell receptor beta chain was determined in a study of blood T cell repertoires in COVID-19. Across the whole study: Collection of acute and convalescent COVID-19 samples took place in the United States, Italy and Spain.

Sequenced by immunoSEQ multiplex PCR; TCRdb stores in-frame clones only, minus some. Found here are approximately 290,000 clones, 70% to 90% of them singletons; the top ten hold roughly 4%. The study drew participants aged 18 to 89 years from 24 US areas. This TCR was sampled from a woman in her twenties or thirties who had recovered from COVID-19. Sequenced: PBMCs or T cells enriched from blood (not recorded which).

The chain's CDR3 is CAISPHPDRASQYF. The CDR3 bases are TGTGCCATCAGTCCACACCCTGACAGGGCCTCTCAGTACTTC. J is TRBJ2-5 and V is TRBV10-3, with TRBD1 matching over 7 bases. Looked up from germline, CDR1 is ENHRY and CDR2 is SYGVKD. Trimming cost V 5 bases and J 11 bases; bases outside gene matches: 14. The CDR3 runs 14 residues.